Listed below are T cell receptor beta chains from one sample, sequenced in a study of cytomegalovirus exposure and HLA in healthy donors. Only in-frame clones appear in the TCRdb table, and some are missing; sequencing was by immunoSEQ multiplex PCR. The sample yields about 180,000 clones, 65% to 85% seen once. Material: PBMCs. The receptors come from a girl under 18 in good health and CMV-seropositive. Both conserved end residues are part of each CDR3. Fields, in order: clone size, D gene, V gene, J gene, CDR3 length, CDR3 DNA, CDR3 protein. The D gene is left open where the match is weak. Clone size is not always given. Where it is, it says once, few, many or a class for expanded clones.

NA	NA	TRBV7-2	TRBJ1-2	15	TGTGCCAGCAGCCGGACACTAACAGAGAACTATGGCTACACCTTC	CASSRTLTENYGYTF
few	TRBD1	TRBV6-1	TRBJ2-5	15	TGTGCCAGCAGTTCAGGGGGCAACCCTCAAGAGACCCAGTACTTC	CASSSGGNPQETQYF
NA	TRBD2	TRBV6-5	TRBJ2-1	15	TGTGCCAGCAGTTACGCGGGACTAGCATCCGATGAGCAGTTCTTC	CASSYAGLASDEQFF
once	TRBD2	TRBV7-2	TRBJ2-5	14	TGTGCCAGCAGCTTCGGGAGGGCCGGTGAGACCCAGTACTTC	CASSFGRAGETQYF
NA	NA	TRBV10-2	TRBJ2-7	17	TGCGCCAGCAGTGAGCCCCGTAACTGGGACTCGAGCTACGAGCAGTACTTC	CASSEPRNWDSSYEQYF
NA	NA	TRBV5-1	TRBJ1-5	17	TGCGCCAGCAGCCCTTTACCTTGTCAAGCCAGAGGTCAGCCCCAGCATTTT	CASSPLPCQARGQPQHF
NA	TRBD1	TRBV30	TRBJ1-2	13	TGTGCCTGGAGGGACAGGGCGGAGTATGGCTACACCTTC	CAWRDRAEYGYTF
NA	NA	TRBV30	TRBJ1-1	11	TGTGCCTGGAGTAGGAGGGCCGAAGCTTTCTTT	CAWSRRAEAFF
few	NA	TRBV6-1	TRBJ2-1	15	TGTGCCAGCAGTGAAGAGGAGGGTAGCTACAATGAGCAGTTCTTC	CASSEEEGSYNEQFF
NA	NA	TRBV29-1	TRBJ2-7	12	TGCAGCGTTCTAGATCAGGGTGGCGAGCAGTACTTC	CSVLDQGGEQYF
NA	NA	TRBV10-2	TRBJ1-2	12	TGCGCCAGCAGGCAGGGGTTGGAAGGCTACACCTTC	CASRQGLEGYTF
NA	TRBD1	TRBV7-6	TRBJ2-1	15	TGTGCCAGCAGCTTAGGACAGGGGGCTGCCAATGAGCAGTTCTTC	CASSLGQGAANEQFF
NA	TRBD1	TRBV25-1	TRBJ1-2	15	TGTGCCGGCAGTCCCGGACAGGGGACTTACTATGGCTACACCTTC	CAGSPGQGTYYGYTF
few	TRBD1	TRBV28	TRBJ2-5	15	TGTGCCAGCATCGATACAGGGGGCGCGGGGGAGACCCAGTACTTC	CASIDTGGAGETQYF
NA	TRBD2	TRBV30	TRBJ2-7	15	TGTGCCTGGAGTGTACAAAGCGGGAGGTTCGGCGAGCAGTACTTC	CAWSVQSGRFGEQYF
NA	TRBD1	TRBV18	TRBJ1-2	14	TGTGCCAGCTCACTGACAGGGGGCGATGAAGGCTACACCTTC	CASSLTGGDEGYTF
few	TRBD1	TRBV10-3	TRBJ2-4	16	TGTGCCATCAGTCCGGGCCTAACAGGGGGCCAAAACATTCAGTACTTC	CAISPGLTGGQNIQYF
NA	TRBD1	TRBV5-5	TRBJ2-7	14	TGTGCCAGCAGCTTCGGGGACAGTACCTACGAGCAGTACTTC	CASSFGDSTYEQYF
NA	TRBD1	TRBV29-1	TRBJ2-6	15	TGCAGCGTTGGACAGGGGAGCTCTGGGGCCAACGTCCTGACTTTC	CSVGQGSSGANVLTF
once	NA	TRBV4-1	TRBJ2-7	12	TGCGCCAGCAGCCGGATCGGGGGCGAGCAGTACTTC	CASSRIGGEQYF
NA	NA	TRBV27	TRBJ1-1	15	TGTGCCAGCAGTTTATTGGAGGCCGGGAACACTGAAGCTTTCTTT	CASSLLEAGNTEAFF
NA	TRBD1	TRBV28	TRBJ1-5	13	TGTGCCACCGGACAGGTTCACGGTCAGCCCCAGCATTTT	CATGQVHGQPQHF
NA	NA	TRBV2	TRBJ1-5	19	TGTGCCAGCAGTGAATCCCTGGACAGAAGACGTTATAGCAATCAGCCCCAGCATTTT	CASSESLDRRRYSNQPQHF
few	NA	TRBV7-9	TRBJ1-2	15	TGTGCCAGCAGCTCGATGGTGGGGGGACCTCGCGGCTACACCTTC	CASSSMVGGPRGYTF
NA	NA	TRBV6-5	TRBJ1-4	14	TGTGCCAGCACTTACCTACCAACTAATGAAAAACTGTTTTTT	CASTYLPTNEKLFF
NA	TRBD1	TRBV4-1	TRBJ1-5	18	TGCGCCAGCAGCCAAGTCCCGGGACAGGGTACTAGCAATCAGCCCCAGCATTTT	CASSQVPGQGTSNQPQHF
NA	TRBD1	TRBV9	TRBJ2-1	16	TGTGCCAGCAGCGTCCACGGGACAGCTTCCTACAATGAGCAGTTCTTC	CASSVHGTASYNEQFF
NA	TRBD1	TRBV27	TRBJ1-5	14	TGTGCCAGCAGTCGGGACAGCCCCAATCAGCCCCAGCATTTT	CASSRDSPNQPQHF
NA	TRBD2	TRBV27	TRBJ2-7	16	TGTGCCAGCAGTTTATCGATAACTAGCGTCTCCTACGAGCAGTACTTC	CASSLSITSVSYEQYF
NA	NA	TRBV7-2	TRBJ2-5	13	TGTGCCAGCAGCTTTCAGGGAAAGGAGACCCAGTACTTC	CASSFQGKETQYF
NA	TRBD2	TRBV7-3	TRBJ2-5	19	TGTGCCAGCAGCGACGGGGGTGGGACTAGCGGGAGTCACCAAGAGACCCAGTACTTC	CASSDGGGTSGSHQETQYF
NA	TRBD2	TRBV19	TRBJ2-1	17	TGTGCCAGTAGTATAACTAGCGGGAGGGCCTTCTACAATGAGCAGTTCTTC	CASSITSGRAFYNEQFF
NA	TRBD2	TRBV5-6	TRBJ2-7	15	TGTGCCAGCAGCTTGGGTCTAGCGGGAATCTACGAGCAGTACTTC	CASSLGLAGIYEQYF
NA	NA	TRBV30	TRBJ2-3	14	TGTGCCTGGAGTGTACAACTCGGGTCAGATACGCAGTATTTT	CAWSVQLGSDTQYF
NA	NA	TRBV30	TRBJ2-7	12	TGTGCCTGGGCCTATTCTACGTACGAGCAGTACTTC	CAWAYSTYEQYF
NA	NA	TRBV27	TRBJ2-7	17	TGTGCCAGCAGTTCCCTACACACCGCGGGACCGAACTACGAGCAGTACTTC	CASSSLHTAGPNYEQYF
few	TRBD1	TRBV2	TRBJ2-7	11	TGTGCCAATGGACAGGGGTGGGAGCAGTACTTC	CANGQGWEQYF
NA	NA	TRBV7-2	TRBJ2-5	12	TGTGCCAGCAGCTTAGGGCCGGGGGAAGCGTACTTC	CASSLGPGEAYF
NA	TRBD2	TRBV4-3	TRBJ2-5	17	TGCGCCAGCAGCCAAGATCTCGCTAGCGGGAGGGGAGAGACCCAGTACTTC	CASSQDLASGRGETQYF
few	NA	TRBV19	TRBJ1-1	14	TGTGCCAGTAGTAGGGCGGGTACAAACACTGAAGCTTTCTTT	CASSRAGTNTEAFF
NA	TRBD2	TRBV7-2	TRBJ2-1	16	TGTGCCAGCAGCTTAGTCCCAGCGGGAGTCCACAATGAGCAGTTCTTC	CASSLVPAGVHNEQFF
NA	TRBD2	TRBV30	TRBJ2-5	20	TGTGCCTGGAGTGTACCCCAGGGGGGAACTAGCGGGAGTGTGGAGGAGACCCAGTACTTC	CAWSVPQGGTSGSVEETQYF
NA	NA	TRBV6-6	TRBJ1-2	16	TGTGCCAGCAGTTACTCTGAGGACAGCCCTAACTATGGCTACACCTTC	CASSYSEDSPNYGYTF
NA	TRBD1	TRBV5-1	TRBJ2-7	13	TGCGCCAGCTCCGGGACAGGGACGTACGAGCAGTACTTC	CASSGTGTYEQYF
NA	NA	TRBV27	TRBJ2-7	14	TGTGCCAGCAGTTCAAAACAGGGTTTCCACGAGCAGTACTTC	CASSSKQGFHEQYF
NA	NA	TRBV7-9	TRBJ2-1	13	TGTGCCAGCAGCTTAGCGGGGGGAGGTGAGCAGTTCTTC	CASSLAGGGEQFF
NA	NA	TRBV6-1	TRBJ2-1	11	TGTGCCAGCCATTTCTACAATGAGCAGTTCTTC	CASHFYNEQFF
few	TRBD1	TRBV30	TRBJ1-1	15	TGTGCCTGGAGTGTAAATATGATCGGACAGGGTGAAGCTTTCTTT	CAWSVNMIGQGEAFF
NA	NA	TRBV2	TRBJ1-4	15	TGTGCCAGCAGTCTAGATGGTGCAACTAATGAAAAACTGTTTTTT	CASSLDGATNEKLFF
NA	TRBD1	TRBV6-6	TRBJ2-7	12	TGTGCCAGCTGGGACAGATCCTACGAGCAGTACTTC	CASWDRSYEQYF
NA	TRBD2	TRBV6-5	TRBJ2-1	16	TGTGCCAGCAGTTACTCAACTAGCGGGAGTCTCAATGAGCAGTTCTTC	CASSYSTSGSLNEQFF
NA	TRBD1	TRBV7-9	TRBJ1-5	15	TGTGCCAGCAGCTTAGATCGGACAGGGAATCAGCCCCAGCATTTT	CASSLDRTGNQPQHF